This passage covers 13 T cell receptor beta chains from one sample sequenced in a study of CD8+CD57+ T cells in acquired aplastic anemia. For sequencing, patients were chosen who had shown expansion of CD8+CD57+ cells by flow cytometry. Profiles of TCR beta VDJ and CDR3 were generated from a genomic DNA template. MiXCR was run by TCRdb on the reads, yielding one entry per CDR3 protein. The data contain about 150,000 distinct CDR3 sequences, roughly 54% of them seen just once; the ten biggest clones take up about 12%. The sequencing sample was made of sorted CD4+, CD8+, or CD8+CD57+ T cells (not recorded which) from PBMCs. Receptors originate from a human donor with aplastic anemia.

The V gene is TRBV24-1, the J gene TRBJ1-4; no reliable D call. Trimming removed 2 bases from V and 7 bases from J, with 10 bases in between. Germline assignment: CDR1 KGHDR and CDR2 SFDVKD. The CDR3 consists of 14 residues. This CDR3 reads CATSDSMTVEKLFF. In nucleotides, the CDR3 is TGTGCCACCAGTGATTCTATGACTGTTGAAAAACTGTTTTTT.

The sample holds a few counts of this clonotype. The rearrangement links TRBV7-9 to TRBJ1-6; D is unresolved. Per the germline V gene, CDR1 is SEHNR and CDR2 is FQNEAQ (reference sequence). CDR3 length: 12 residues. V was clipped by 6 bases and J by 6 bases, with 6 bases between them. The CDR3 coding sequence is TGTGCCAGCAGTTATCTTAATTCACCCCTCCACTTT. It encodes CASSYLNSPLHF.

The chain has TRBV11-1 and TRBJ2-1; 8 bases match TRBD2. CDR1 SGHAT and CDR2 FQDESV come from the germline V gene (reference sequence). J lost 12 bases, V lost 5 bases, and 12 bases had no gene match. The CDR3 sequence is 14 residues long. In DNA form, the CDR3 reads TGTGCCAGCAGCCAGTTGAGCGGGAGTGGGGGGCAGTTCTTC. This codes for CASSQLSGSGGQFF.

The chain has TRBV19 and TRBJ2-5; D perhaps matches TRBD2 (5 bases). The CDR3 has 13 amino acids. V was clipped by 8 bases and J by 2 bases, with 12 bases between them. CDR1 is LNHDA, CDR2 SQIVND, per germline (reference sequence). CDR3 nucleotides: TGTGCCAGTGCGACGGGGAGACAAGAGACCCAGTACTTC. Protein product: CASATGRQETQYF.

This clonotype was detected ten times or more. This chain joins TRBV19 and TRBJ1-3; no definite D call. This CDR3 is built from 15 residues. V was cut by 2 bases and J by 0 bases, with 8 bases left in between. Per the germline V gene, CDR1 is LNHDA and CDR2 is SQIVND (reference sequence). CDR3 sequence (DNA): TGTGCCAGTAGTATAACTCCGGGCTCTGGAAACACCATATATTTT. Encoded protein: CASSITPGSGNTIYF.

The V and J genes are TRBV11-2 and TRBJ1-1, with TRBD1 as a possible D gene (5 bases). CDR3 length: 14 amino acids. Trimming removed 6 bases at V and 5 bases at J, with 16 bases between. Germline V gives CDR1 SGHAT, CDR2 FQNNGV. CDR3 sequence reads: CASRTWGQGTEAFF. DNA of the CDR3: TGTGCCAGCAGGACCTGGGGTCAGGGAACTGAAGCTTTCTTT. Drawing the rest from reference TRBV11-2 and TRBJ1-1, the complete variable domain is EAGVAQSPRYKIIEKRQSVAFWCNPISGHATLYWYQQILGQGPKLLIQFQNNGVVDDSQLPKDRFSAERLKGVDSTLKIQPAKLEDSAVYLCASRTWGQGTEAFFGQGTRLTVV.

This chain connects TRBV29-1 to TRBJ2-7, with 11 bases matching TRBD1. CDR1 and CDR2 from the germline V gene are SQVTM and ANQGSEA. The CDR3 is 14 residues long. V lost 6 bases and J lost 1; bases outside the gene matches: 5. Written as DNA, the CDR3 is TGCAGCGTCTCGGACAGGGGGCTGTCCTACGAGCAGTACTTC. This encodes CSVSDRGLSYEQYF.

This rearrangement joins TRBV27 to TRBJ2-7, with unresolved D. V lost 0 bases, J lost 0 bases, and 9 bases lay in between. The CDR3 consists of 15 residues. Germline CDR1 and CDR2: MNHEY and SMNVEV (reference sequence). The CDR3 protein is CASSLSIGNSYEQYF. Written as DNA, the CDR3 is TGTGCCAGCAGTTTATCGATAGGGAACTCCTACGAGCAGTACTTC.

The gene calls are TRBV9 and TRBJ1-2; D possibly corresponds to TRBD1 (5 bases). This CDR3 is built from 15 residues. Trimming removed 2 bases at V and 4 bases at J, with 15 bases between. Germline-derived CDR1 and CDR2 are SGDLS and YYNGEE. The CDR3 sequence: CASSVSNSGSYGYTF. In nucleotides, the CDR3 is TGTGCCAGCAGCGTTAGCAACTCAGGGTCCTATGGCTACACCTTC.

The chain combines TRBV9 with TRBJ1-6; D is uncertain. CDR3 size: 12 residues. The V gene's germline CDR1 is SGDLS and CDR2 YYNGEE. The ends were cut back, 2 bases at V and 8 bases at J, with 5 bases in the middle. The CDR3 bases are TGTGCCAGCAGCGTGCCGGATTCACCCCTCCACTTT. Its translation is CASSVPDSPLHF.

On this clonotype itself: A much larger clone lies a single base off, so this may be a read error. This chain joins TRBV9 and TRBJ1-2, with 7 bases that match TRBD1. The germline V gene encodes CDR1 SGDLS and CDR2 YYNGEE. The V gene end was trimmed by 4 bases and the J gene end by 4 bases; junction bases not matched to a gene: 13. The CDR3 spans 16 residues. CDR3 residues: CASSPRGGTDPYGYTF. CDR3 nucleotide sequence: TGTGCCAGCAGCCCAAGGGGGGGGACAGATCCCTATGGCTACACCTTC.

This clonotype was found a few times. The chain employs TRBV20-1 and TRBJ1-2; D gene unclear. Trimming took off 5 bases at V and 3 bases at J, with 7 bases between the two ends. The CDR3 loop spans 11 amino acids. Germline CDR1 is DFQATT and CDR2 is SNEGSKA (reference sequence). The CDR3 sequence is CSASDDYGYTF. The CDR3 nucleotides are TGCAGTGCTTCGGACGACTATGGCTACACCTTC.

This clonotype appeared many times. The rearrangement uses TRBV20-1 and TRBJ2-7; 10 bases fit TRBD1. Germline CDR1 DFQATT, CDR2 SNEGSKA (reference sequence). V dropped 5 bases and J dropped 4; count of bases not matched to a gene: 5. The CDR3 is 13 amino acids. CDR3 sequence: CSARPGQGYEQYF. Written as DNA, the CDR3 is TGCAGTGCTCGACCGGGACAGGGGTACGAGCAGTACTTC.